Below, 20 T cell receptor beta chains from the same sample are listed, as sequenced in a study of kidney transplant recipient with SARS-CoV-2 infection. TCRdb re-analysed the reads in MiXCR, keeping a single row per CDR3 protein. The repertoire holds 200,000 to 250,000 distinct CDR3 sequences, around 28% seen once, with roughly 7% in the top ten. Here the sequenced sample was a blood sample, taken at baseline and between days 110 and 120 from a kidney transplant recipient. These receptors came from a young adult male patient who had COVID-19 and was a kidney transplant recipient. Some T cells may trace back to the graft donor.

This clonotype was found many times. The J gene is TRBJ1-2, the V gene TRBV24-1; unclear D gene. V was cut by 4 bases and J by 4 bases, with 21 bases left in between. This CDR3 is built from 17 residues. Germline V gene sequence: CDR1 KGHDR, CDR2 SFDVKD. The CDR3 here is CATSEYNSTRKTYGYTF. The CDR3 coding sequence is TGTGCCACCAGTGAGTATAATAGTACCAGAAAGACCTATGGCTACACCTTC.

This clonotype showed up many times. This chain connects TRBV7-8 to TRBJ1-3; no firm D call. Trimming pared 5 bases from V and 2 bases from J, leaving 13 bases between. CDR3 length: 15 amino acids. CDR1 SGHVS and CDR2 FQNEAQ come from the germline V gene. CDR3 DNA sequence: TGTGCCAGCAGCCTATACGAAGGGACTGGAAACACCATATATTTT. It yields the protein CASSLYEGTGNTIYF.

This clonotype has ten or more counts. This chain connects TRBV28 to TRBJ1-3, with D possibly matching TRBD1 (5 bases). V was trimmed by 5 bases and J by 0 bases, leaving 11 bases between them. The CDR3 contains 15 residues. Germline V gene lookup returns CDR1 MDHEN and CDR2 SYDVKM. The CDR3 sequence is CASSGGVNSGNTIYF. In nucleotides, the CDR3 is TGTGCCAGCAGTGGAGGGGTGAACTCTGGAAACACCATATATTTT.

The V and J genes are TRBV8-2 and TRBJ2-6; TRBD1 was called by the table and not checked on the DNA. TRBV8-2 is shown as a pseudogene. This CDR3 has 17 residues. The DNA for the CDR3 is TGTGGCAGGTGCGACAGGATAACACAAAGTCGGGCCAACGTCCTGACTTTC. Protein: CGRCDRITQSRANVLTF.

This clonotype was detected ten times or more. This chain uses TRBV4-2 with TRBJ2-3; D is unresolved. CDR1 is LGHNA, CDR2 YNFKEQ, per germline. CDR3 length: 15 amino acids. Trimming left V 0 bases short and J 6 bases short, with 13 bases between. CDR3 amino acids: CASSQEWWGMDTQYF. The CDR3 DNA reads as TGTGCCAGCAGCCAAGAGTGGTGGGGTATGGATACGCAGTATTTT.

This clonotype was detected ten times or more. The chain links TRBV16 to TRBJ1-2; D is unresolved. The V gene's germline CDR1 is KGHSY and CDR2 FQNENV. This CDR3 contains 17 residues. V was cut by 5 bases and J by 4 bases, with 23 bases left in between. CDR3 amino acids: CASSTSEVVRKTYGYTF. As DNA, the CDR3 is TGTGCCAGCAGCACCAGTGAGGTCGTTAGAAAGACCTATGGCTACACCTTC.

This clonotype was seen more than once but under ten times. A much larger clone lies one base from this, so it may be a read error. The chain links TRBV7-4 to TRBJ1-2, with no clear D. CDR1 SGHVT and CDR2 SQSDAQ come from the germline V gene. V shed 4 bases and J shed 4 bases, with 22 bases lying between them. The CDR3 covers 17 residues. In nucleotides, the CDR3 is TGTGCCAGCAGCTGGCGGGGTTCAGCTCGAAAGACCTATGGCTACACCTTC. This encodes CASSWRGSARKTYGYTF.

This clonotype was seen repeatedly, ten times or more. The genes are TRBV28 and TRBJ1-1, with unresolved D. Germline loops: CDR1 MDHEN, CDR2 SYDVKM. Trimming took 6 bases from V and 2 from J, leaving 19 bases between them. The length of the CDR3 is 16 residues. CDR3: CASRGLAGNRNTEAFF. CDR3 in DNA: TGTGCCAGCAGGGGGTTGGCGGGAAATCGTAACACTGAAGCTTTCTTT.

The rearrangement links TRBV30 to TRBJ1-5; D may be TRBD1 (5 bases). The length of the CDR3 is 13 residues. The germline gives CDR1 GTSNPN, CDR2 SVGIG (reference sequence). Trimming removed 3 bases from V and 2 bases from J, with 8 bases in between. This chain's CDR3 is CAWSREGNQPQHF. The CDR3 DNA reads as TGTGCCTGGAGCAGGGAGGGCAATCAGCCCCAGCATTTT.

This clonotype occurred a few times. The chain recombines TRBV4-2 with TRBJ2-3; unclear D gene. CDR1 and CDR2 from the germline V gene are LGHNA and YNFKEQ. The CDR3 consists of 15 residues. Trimming stripped 0 bases from V and 6 bases from J, with 13 bases between. CDR3 bases: TGTGCCAGCAGCCAAGAGGCCCAATTAAAGGATACGCAGTATTTT. Protein: CASSQEAQLKDTQYF.

This clonotype was observed a handful of times. This CDR3 reads CASSPSLAGNEQYV. The CDR3 DNA reads as TGCGCCAGCAGCCCATCACTAGCGGGGAACGAGCAGTACGTC. The gene calls are TRBV10-1 and TRBJ2-7, with TRBD2 identical over 10 bases. The CDR3 runs to 14 residues. Germline V lookup: CDR1 WNHNN, CDR2 SYGVQD (reference sequence). With 6 bases clipped from V and 5 bases from J, the junction kept 7 bases outside the gene matches.

At least ten counts were recorded for this clonotype. Because the CDR3's place on the DNA is in doubt, the DNA is left out and the CDR3 is given as listed by TCRdb. This chain joins TRBV7-5 and TRBJ1-2. TRBV7-5 is a listed pseudogene. The length of the CDR3 is 19 amino acids, counting both ends. The CDR3 here is CISVPEGVLEVGKTYGYTF.

At least ten counts were recorded for this clonotype. V usage is TRBV10-3 and J usage is TRBJ1-5; 7 bases match TRBD1. Trimming cost V 6 bases and J 4 bases; bases outside gene matches: 3. The CDR3 covers 13 residues. The germline CDR1 and CDR2 sequences are ENHRY and SYGVKD. The CDR3 here is CAISRDSNQPQHF. Here the CDR3 DNA reads TGTGCCATCAGCCGGGACAGTAATCAGCCCCAGCATTTT.

This clonotype has a handful of counts. This chain joins TRBV24-1 and TRBJ2-3, with 7 nucleotides matching TRBD1. V dropped 6 bases and J dropped 5; count of bases not matched to a gene: 4. Germline-derived CDR1 and CDR2 are KGHDR and SFDVKD. CDR3 size: 13 residues. CDR3 residues: CATSKTGKDTQYF. DNA of the CDR3: TGTGCCACCAGTAAGACAGGGAAAGATACGCAGTATTTT.

This clonotype was seen many times. The chain recombines TRBV15 with TRBJ1-2, with D possibly TRBD1 on 5 matching bases. Germline lookup yields CDR1 LNHNV and CDR2 YYDKDF (reference sequence). V was clipped by 5 bases and J by 4 bases, with 23 bases between them. There are 17 residues in the CDR3. CDR3 DNA sequence: TGTGCCACCAGCTGCGGACAAAGGTGTGGAAAGACCTATGGCTACACCTTC. It specifies CATSCGQRCGKTYGYTF.

On this clonotype: A much bigger clone sits one base away, suggesting this may be a read error. The chain joins TRBV9 to TRBJ1-6, with D maybe TRBD1 (5 bases). This CDR3 is built from 14 residues. The V gene's germline CDR1 is SGDLS and CDR2 YYNGEE. The chain's CDR3 is CAGSVEGAISPLHF. The CDR3 bases are TGTGCCGGCAGCGTGGAAGGGGCAATTTCACCCCTCCACTTT. Complete variable domain (other parts from reference TRBV9 and TRBJ1-6): DSGVTQTPKHLITATGQRVTLRCSPRSGDLSVYWYQQSLDQGLQFLIQYYNGEERAKGNILERFSAQQFPDLHSELNLSSLELGDSALYFCAGSVEGAISPLHFGNGTRLTVT.

For this clonotype: This clone may be a read error of a much larger clone one base away. The chain links TRBV19 to TRBJ2-1; TRBD2 matches 13 bases. CDR1 is LNHDA and CDR2 is SQIVND in the germline V gene (reference sequence). The CDR3 contains 17 residues. Written as DNA, the CDR3 is TGTGCCAATAGTATAGGCGGACTAGCGGGAGCAAACAATGAGCAGTTCTTC. Amino acid sequence: CANSIGGLAGANNEQFF. Full variable domain (missing parts from reference TRBV19 and TRBJ2-1): DGGITQSPKYLFRKEGQNVTLSCEQNLNHDAMYWYRQDPGQGLRLIYYSQIVNDFQKGDIAEGYSVSREKKESFPLTVTSAQKNPTAFYLCANSIGGLAGANNEQFFGPGTRLTVL.

Note on this clonotype: It may be a read error: a sequence one base away is much more abundant. DNA for the CDR3: TGTGCCAGCAGTCCGGGACGGGCGATAGACTATGGCTACACCTTC. Translated, it gives CASSPGRAIDYGYTF. The V gene is TRBV6-5, the J gene TRBJ1-2; tentatively, D is TRBD1 (5 bases). The germline V and J ends were trimmed by 5 bases and 3 bases, with 16 bases remaining between them. This CDR3 has 15 amino acids. Germline V gene data show CDR1 as MNHEY and CDR2 as SVGAGI.

This clonotype was seen a handful of times. This sequence joins TRBV21-1 and TRBJ2-3. TRBV21-1 is assigned pseudogene status. This CDR3 comprises 17 residues. For the CDR3, the DNA is TGTGCCAGCAGCACTTCCGTAGCTACAGTCATGCAAGATACGCAGTATTTT. Translating it yields CASSTSVATVMQDTQYF.

This clonotype occurred once. This could be a read error, since a much larger clone is one nucleotide away. The chain uses TRBV6-5 and TRBJ2-2; 7 nucleotides line up with TRBD2. The CDR3 covers 13 residues. Germline values: CDR1 MNHEY, CDR2 SVGAGI. The CDR3: CASSALRGGEPFF. The DNA of the CDR3 is TGTGCCAGCAGTGCCCTTCGTGGGGGGGAGCCGTTTTTT.